This record covers a single TCR beta chain. Its matching antigen is unknown. The data derive from a study of vaccination and CD4 T cells after COVID-19. The ends were cut back, 5 bases at V and 13 bases at J, with 22 bases in the middle. Germline V gives CDR1 SGHTA, CDR2 FQGNSA. This CDR3 contains 14 residues. Points from the study as a whole: Vaccine-specific clones numbering 304 of 307 showed spike mono-reactivity in convalescent patients.

Via MiXCR, TCRdb re-called the PCR reads, giving one row per CDR3 protein. Here the sample spans around 26,000 distinct CDR3 sequences, around 53% being singletons. The time point here: late sampling 161 to 241 days after vaccination in three convalescent patients. Sequences were derived from CD4+ T cells from blood, sampled about 7 months after SARS-CoV-2 vaccination. The sequence came from a human donor who had recovered from COVID-19. V gene TRBV7-2 combines with J gene TRBJ2-3; possibly TRBD2 for D (6 bases). CDR3 sequence (DNA): TGTGCCAGCAGCCCCCAGAGCGAGCGGGCCAACGAGTATTTT. Translated: CASSPQSERANEYF.